These 17 T cell receptor beta chains originate from one sample sequenced in a study of T cells in Graves' hyperthyroidism and ophthalmopathy. Authors of the study amplified TCR beta CDR3 regions from RNA transcripts. Carried out on the TCR CDR3, a first-round RT-PCR used the HTBI primer set. MiXCR was run by TCRdb on the multiplex PCR reads, yielding one entry per CDR3 protein. The table records 600,000 or so distinct CDR3 sequences, around 15% of them present only once. Sequenced sample: blood. These receptors came from a woman between 45 and 60 years old with Graves' ophthalmopathy.

This clonotype was detected many times. The chain couples TRBV9 to TRBJ2-7; 8 nucleotides align to TRBD2. CDR1 is SGDLS and CDR2 is YYNGEE in the germline V gene. The CDR3 runs to 15 residues. After removal of 4 bases from V and 5 bases from J, the junction contained 11 bases not matched to a gene. CDR3 protein: CASSFRSGVSDEQYF. In DNA form, the CDR3 reads TGTGCCAGCAGCTTCCGTAGCGGGGTCTCGGACGAGCAGTACTTC. The complete variable domain, with remaining parts taken from reference TRBV9 and TRBJ2-7, reads DSGVTQTPKHLITATGQRVTLRCSPRSGDLSVYWYQQSLDQGLQFLIQYYNGEERAKGNILERFSAQQFPDLHSELNLSSLELGDSALYFCASSFRSGVSDEQYFGPGTRLTVT.

The rearrangement uses TRBV6-4 and TRBJ2-1; the D gene is possibly TRBD1 (6 bases). Trimming removed 5 bases at V and 10 bases at J, with 12 bases between. Looked up from germline, CDR1 is MRHNA and CDR2 is SNTAGT. The CDR3 consists of 12 residues. The CDR3 is CASSTGLGEQFF. The CDR3 nucleotides read TGTGCCAGCAGTACAGGGCTAGGGGAGCAGTTCTTC.

This clonotype was seen at least ten times. This chain's CDR3 is CASSQGKGYQPQHF. The CDR3 DNA reads TGTGCCAGCAGCCAAGGGAAGGGATATCAGCCCCAGCATTTT. V and J are TRBV3-1 and TRBJ1-5; D gene uncertain. Trimming shortened V by 1 base and J by 5 bases, and 9 bases separated the two germline ends. The length of the CDR3 is 14 residues. Germline V gives CDR1 LGHDT, CDR2 YNNKEL (reference sequence).

A few counts support this clonotype. The V call is TRBV18, the J call TRBJ2-1, with 7 positions matching TRBD2. Trimming cost V 4 bases and J 10 bases; bases outside gene matches: 10. The CDR3 sequence is 14 residues long. The germline CDR1 and CDR2 sequences are KGHSH and LQKENI. The DNA for the CDR3 is TGTGCCAGCTCACATCCCGGCCGGGGGGAAGAGCAGTTCTTC. It is translated as CASSHPGRGEEQFF. The full variable domain, completed using reference TRBV18 and TRBJ2-1, is NAGVMQNPRHLVRRRGQEARLRCSPMKGHSHVYWYRQLPEEGLKFMVYLQKENIIDESGMPKERFSAEFPKEGPSILRIQQVVRGDSAAYFCASSHPGRGEEQFFGPGTRLTVL.

In its sample, this clonotype was seen many times. The gene calls are TRBV7-2 and TRBJ1-5; no definite D call. The V end was cut by 3 bases, the J end by 4 bases, with 10 bases between. Germline loops: CDR1 SGHTA, CDR2 FQGNSA. This CDR3 contains 14 residues. The CDR3 loop reads CASSFSPGNQPQHF. CDR3 coding DNA: TGTGCCAGCAGCTTTTCCCCGGGAAATCAGCCCCAGCATTTT.

The chain recombines TRBV4-3 with TRBJ2-1; no definite D call. V was pared by 1 base and J by 1 base, with 11 bases between. Germline lookup yields CDR1 LGHNA and CDR2 YSLEER. The CDR3 is 16 amino acids. Here the CDR3 DNA reads TGCGCCAGCAGCCAAGGTGCAGGAGCTTCCTACAATGAGCAGTTCTTC. As protein: CASSQGAGASYNEQFF.

The chain employs TRBV6-2 or TRBV6-3 and TRBJ1-5; TRBD1 might be the D (5 bases). Germline-derived CDR1 and CDR2 are MNHEY and SVGEGT. The V end lost 7 bases, the J end lost 8 bases, and 12 bases lay between the germline ends. There are 12 residues in the CDR3. The CDR3 reads CASTKRGEPQHF. CDR3 nucleotide sequence: TGTGCCAGCACCAAGCGGGGGGAGCCCCAGCATTTT.

Ten or more counts support this clonotype. V gene TRBV11-3 combines with J gene TRBJ2-5; D gene ambiguous. Germline CDR1 is SGHNT and CDR2 is YENEEA. Deletions cut 5 bases from V and 4 bases from J, with 8 bases between. The CDR3 consists of 12 residues. The chain's CDR3 is CASSPDGETQYF. The CDR3 DNA follows: TGTGCCAGCAGCCCCGATGGAGAGACCCAGTACTTC.

This clonotype was picked up many times. This chain links TRBV12-3 or TRBV12-4 with TRBJ2-1; 9 bases agree with TRBD2. J was trimmed by 0 bases and V by 3 bases; bases with no gene match: 6. The CDR3 spans 17 residues. CDR3 loop: CASSFGLAGNSYNEQFF. Here the CDR3 DNA reads TGTGCCAGCAGTTTTGGGCTAGCGGGGAACTCCTACAATGAGCAGTTCTTC.

V and J are TRBV19 and TRBJ1-4; 9 nucleotides agree with TRBD1. This CDR3 spans 15 amino acids. The junction had 9 bases not matched to a gene; V was cut back by 8 bases and J by 5 bases. Germline values: CDR1 LNHDA, CDR2 SQIVND (reference sequence). CDR3 nucleotides: TGTGCCAGTCGACCCGGGACAGGGCCAAATGAAAAACTGTTTTTT. It encodes CASRPGTGPNEKLFF.

The chain is built from TRBV12-3 or TRBV12-4 and TRBJ2-7; 9 positions match TRBD1. V shed 3 bases, J shed 3 bases, and the junction held 6 bases outside the gene matches. The CDR3 consists of 15 residues. Here the CDR3 reads CASSLKRDRVYEQYF. As DNA, the CDR3 is TGTGCCAGCAGTTTGAAGCGGGACAGGGTCTACGAGCAGTACTTC.

A remark on this clonotype: The junction does not match germline at one end; this may be a read error. The gene calls are TRBV4-3 and TRBJ2-5; perhaps D is TRBD1 or TRBD2 (5 bases each). Germline CDR1 reads LGHNA; CDR2 reads YSLEER. There are 21 residues in the CDR3. The CDR3 DNA reads as TGCGCCAGCAGCCAAGAGTGGGGGTGGTCCGCGAGTGGTGAAGTGGGAGAGACCCAGTGCTTC. Translation: CASSQEWGWSASGEVGETQCF.

CDR3 loop: CASSVGRIVDEQFF. Written as DNA, the CDR3 is TGTGCCAGCAGCGTAGGGAGGATAGTCGATGAGCAGTTCTTC. The chain links TRBV9 to TRBJ2-1, with D maybe TRBD2 (5 bases). The length of the CDR3 is 14 residues. The germline V gene encodes CDR1 SGDLS and CDR2 YYNGEE. Trimming removed 0 bases at V and 8 bases at J, with 12 bases between.

Many counts were recorded for this clonotype. V gene TRBV12-3 or TRBV12-4 combines with J gene TRBJ2-1, with D hard to call. This CDR3 has 14 amino acids. The ends were cut back, 4 bases at V and 5 bases at J, with 12 bases in the middle. CDR3: CASSSPFVHNEQFF. The CDR3 coding sequence is TGTGCCAGCAGTTCACCCTTCGTTCACAATGAGCAGTTCTTC.

The table lists this clonotype with many counts. V is TRBV24-1 and J is TRBJ1-5; D possibly corresponds to TRBD1 (6 bases). Looked up from germline, CDR1 is KGHDR and CDR2 is SFDVKD. This CDR3 has 14 amino acids. V was trimmed by 3 bases and J by 6 bases, leaving 11 bases between them. The CDR3 region is CATSDTQGIQPQHF. DNA of the CDR3: TGTGCCACCAGTGATACCCAGGGGATTCAGCCCCAGCATTTT.

This clonotype came up many times. The rearrangement links TRBV12-3 or TRBV12-4 to TRBJ2-7; maybe TRBD1 (5 bases). This CDR3 comprises 17 residues. V lost 5 bases and J lost 4, with 24 bases in between. Here the CDR3 reads CASSSRQGLGVRYEQYF. Written as DNA, the CDR3 is TGTGCCAGCAGTAGCCGGCAGGGTTTGGGCGTTCGGTACGAGCAGTACTTC.

This clonotype was counted at least ten times. The chain combines TRBV12-3 or TRBV12-4 with TRBJ2-5, with 8 bases that match TRBD1. The CDR3 contains 15 residues. Germline trimming cut 5 bases from V and 5 bases from J; bases unmatched to any gene: 10. The chain's CDR3 is CASSGQGIEGETQYF. In DNA form, the CDR3 reads TGTGCCAGCAGTGGACAGGGAATCGAAGGGGAGACCCAGTACTTC.